What follows are 9 T cell receptor beta chains derived from one specimen sequenced in a study of siplizumab effects on memory and regulatory T cells. Libraries were prepared by immunoSEQ multiplex PCR; TCRdb keeps only in-frame clonotypes and omits some of them. The data hold about 120,000 clones, with about 94% observed a single time. The sample taken for sequencing was non-Treg CD4+ T cells sorted from blood. All receptors derive from a human donor in good health.

The CDR3 region has the DNA TGTGCCAGCAGTTACGGGACAGGGGCGGGCTATGGCTACACCTTC. It translates to CASSYGTGAGYGYTF. This chain joins TRBV6-6 and TRBJ1-2; TRBD1 aligns across 10 bases. J gave up 4 bases and V 2 bases, and 4 bases lay outside the gene matches. The CDR3 length is 15 residues. The germline V gene encodes CDR1 MNHNY and CDR2 SVGAGI (reference sequence).

V and J are TRBV5-6 and TRBJ2-5; no clear D. V shed 5 bases and J shed 2 bases, with 13 bases lying between them. The CDR3 runs 14 residues. Germline CDR1 reads SGHDT; CDR2 reads YYEEEE. The DNA of the CDR3 is TGTGCCAGCAGTTCTATCGGTTTGCAAGAGACCCAGTACTTC. Amino acid sequence: CASSSIGLQETQYF.

V is TRBV5-1 and J is TRBJ2-3, with D possibly matching TRBD2 (6 bases). In germline, CDR1 is SGHRS, CDR2 YFSETQ. V was pared by 5 bases and J by 5 bases, with 12 bases between. The CDR3 runs 13 residues. Here the CDR3 DNA reads TGCGCCAGCAGGCGGGGTGAAGGAGATACGCAGTATTTT. It is translated as CASRRGEGDTQYF. The full variable domain, completed using reference TRBV5-1 and TRBJ2-3, is KAGVTQTPRYLIKTRGQQVTLSCSPISGHRSVSWYQQTPGQGLQFLFEYFSETQRNKGNFPGRFSGRQFSNSRSEMNVSTLELGDSALYLCASRRGEGDTQYFGPGTRLTVL.

V and J are TRBV4-1 and TRBJ2-5; D not resolved. The V and J ends lost 1 base and 5 bases respectively, with 14 bases between them. There are 15 residues in the CDR3. The germline CDR1 and CDR2 sequences are MGHRA and YSYEKL. CDR3 loop: CASSQATQSWETQYF. The CDR3 DNA is TGCGCCAGCAGCCAAGCCACACAGAGTTGGGAGACCCAGTACTTC.

The J gene is TRBJ2-3, the V gene TRBV5-1; 11 bases map to TRBD2. Trimming cost V 2 bases and J 2 bases; bases outside gene matches: 13. Germline CDR1 reads SGHRS; CDR2 reads YFSETQ. The CDR3 length is 19 residues. This chain's CDR3 is CASSFTGTSGPLDTDTQYF. In DNA form, the CDR3 reads TGCGCCAGCAGCTTCACCGGGACTAGCGGACCTCTCGACACAGATACGCAGTATTTT.

The gene calls are TRBV6-5 and TRBJ2-1, with TRBD1 matching 12 bases. With 4 bases clipped from V and 9 bases from J, the junction kept 10 bases outside the gene matches. Germline CDR1 reads MNHEY; CDR2 reads SVGAGI. The CDR3 is made up of 16 amino acids. CDR3 nucleotide sequence: TGTGCCAGCAGTTCCCCCGGGACAGGGGGCCGGGGTGAGCAGTTCTTC. It encodes CASSSPGTGGRGEQFF.

J is TRBJ1-2 and V is TRBV15; D gene ambiguous. The germline V gene has CDR1 LNHNV and CDR2 YYDKDF (reference sequence). Trimming left V 0 bases short and J 5 bases short, with 16 bases between. The CDR3 is made up of 16 amino acids. This CDR3 is CATSRDGRASYYGYTF. The CDR3, as DNA: TGTGCCACCAGCAGAGATGGGAGGGCTTCCTATTATGGCTACACCTTC.

This sequence joins TRBV6-1 and TRBJ2-5; D is ambiguous. The V and J ends lost 7 bases and 5 bases respectively, with 5 bases between them. Per the germline V gene, CDR1 is MNHNS and CDR2 is SASEGT. This CDR3 contains 10 residues. The CDR3, as DNA: TGTGCCAGCAAGGAGGAGACCCAGTACTTC. Its protein is CASKEETQYF.

The chain combines TRBV7-9 with TRBJ2-6, with D uncertain. The germline gives CDR1 SEHNR, CDR2 FQNEAQ (reference sequence). V was shortened by 0 bases and J by 1 base, with 4 bases between the two germline ends. This CDR3 has 15 residues. CDR3 residues: CASSLAGSGANVLTF. As DNA, the CDR3 is TGTGCCAGCAGCTTAGCAGGGTCTGGGGCCAACGTCCTGACTTTC.